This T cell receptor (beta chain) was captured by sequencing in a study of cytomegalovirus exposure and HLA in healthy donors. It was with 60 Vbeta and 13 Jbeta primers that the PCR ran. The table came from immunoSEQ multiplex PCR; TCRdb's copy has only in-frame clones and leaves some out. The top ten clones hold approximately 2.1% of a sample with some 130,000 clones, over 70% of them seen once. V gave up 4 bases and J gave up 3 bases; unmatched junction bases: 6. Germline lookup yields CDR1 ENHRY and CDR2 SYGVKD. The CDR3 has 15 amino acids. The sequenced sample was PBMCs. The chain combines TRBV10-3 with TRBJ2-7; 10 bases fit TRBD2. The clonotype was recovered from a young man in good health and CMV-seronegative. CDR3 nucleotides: TGTGCCATCAGTGCCCCACTAGCGGGGAGCTACGAGCAGTACTTC. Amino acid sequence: CAISAPLAGSYEQYF.